These 14 T cell receptor beta chains were all obtained from the same sample, sequenced in a study of beta chain features in type 1 diabetes. Expressed TCRB transcripts were sequenced, since all the RNA that had been isolated was reverse transcribed. The assay was immunoSEQ multiplex PCR, and TCRdb's table has in-frame clones only and misses some. The table has hundreds of thousands of clones, 11% to 15% seen once; the top ten hold approximately 0.042%. These receptors have no known antigen. General study findings and limits: Moderately but significantly shorter TCRB CDR3s were found in Type 1 diabetes patients in all four CD4+ subsets.

The sample taken for sequencing was naive CD4+ T cells from blood. The receptors stem from a young man with type 1 diabetes.

The genes are TRBV19 and TRBJ2-7; 7 nucleotides agree with TRBD2. Germline V gene lookup returns CDR1 LNHDA and CDR2 SQIVND (reference sequence). J gave up 0 bases and V 3 bases, and 11 bases lay outside the gene matches. The length of the CDR3 is 17 residues. This chain's CDR3 is CASSMLPGERDSYEQYF. In DNA, the CDR3 is TGTGCCAGTAGTATGCTCCCCGGGGAGCGGGACTCCTACGAGCAGTACTTC.

Only a few counts were recorded for this clone. The CDR3 region is CASSSLGRDTQYF. The CDR3 bases are TGTGCCAGCAGCTCGCTGGGTAGGGATACGCAGTATTTT. The chain links TRBV7-2 to TRBJ2-3; D is undetermined. Trimming took 4 bases from V and 6 from J, leaving 11 bases between them. Per germline, CDR1 SGHTA and CDR2 FQGNSA. This CDR3 is built from 13 residues.

This clone was seen only a few times. J is TRBJ2-7 and V is TRBV28; 9 nucleotides match TRBD1. The CDR3 spans 16 residues. Per germline, CDR1 MDHEN and CDR2 SYDVKM. The junction had 7 bases not matched to a gene; V was cut back by 4 bases and J by 0 bases. The CDR3 loop is CASSSPGQGNSYEQYF. The CDR3 region has the DNA TGTGCCAGCAGTTCGCCGGGACAGGGCAACTCCTACGAGCAGTACTTC.

This sequence joins TRBV21-1 and TRBJ1-1. TRBV21-1 corresponds to a pseudogene. The CDR3 totals 16 residues. Here the CDR3 DNA reads TGTGCCAGCAGCAAACCCCTGGGGACGGTGAACACTGAAGCTTTCTTT. Protein product: CASSKPLGTVNTEAFF.

V gene TRBV27 combines with J gene TRBJ2-2; no clear D. CDR1 MNHEY and CDR2 SMNVEV come from the germline V gene (reference sequence). Between the trimmed V and J ends, which lost 2 bases and 0 bases, there was a span of 7 bases. This CDR3 has 15 amino acids. The CDR3: CASSLILSNTGELFF. In nucleotides, the CDR3 is TGTGCCAGCAGTTTAATCCTGTCGAACACCGGGGAGCTGTTTTTT.

The genes are TRBV5-6 and TRBJ1-5, with D unclear. The CDR3 runs 16 residues. Germline assignment: CDR1 SGHDT and CDR2 YYEEEE. Deletions cut 4 bases from V and 0 bases from J, with 14 bases between. The CDR3 spells CASSASGPLSNQPQHF. In DNA form, the CDR3 reads TGTGCCAGCAGCGCCTCCGGGCCTCTTAGCAATCAGCCCCAGCATTTT.

On this clone itself: Other DNA sequences from this sample encode an identical CDR3 as well. The chain is built from TRBV30 and TRBJ2-3, with D tentatively TRBD1 or TRBD2 (7 bases each). CDR1 is GTSNPN and CDR2 is SVGIG in the germline V gene (reference sequence). V was clipped by 2 bases and J by 3 bases, with 12 bases between them. The CDR3 sequence is 14 residues long. DNA of the CDR3: TGTGCCTGGAGTTCAGGGGGAGGGACAGATACGCAGTATTTT. This encodes CAWSSGGGTDTQYF. The whole variable domain, remainder taken from reference TRBV30 and TRBJ2-3, is SQTIHQWPATLVQPVGSPLSLECTVEGTSNPNLYWYRQAAGRGLQLLFYSVGIGQISSEVPQNLSASRPQDRQFILSSKKLLLSDSGFYLCAWSSGGGTDTQYFGPGTRLTVL.

The chain uses TRBV27 and TRBJ2-5, with a weak D call TRBD2 (5 bases). This CDR3 contains 15 residues. The germline CDR1 and CDR2 sequences are MNHEY and SMNVEV (reference sequence). Trimming stripped 5 bases from V and 0 bases from J, with 13 bases between. In DNA form, the CDR3 reads TGTGCCAGCAGTCTAGCTTACAAGTACCAAGAGACCCAGTACTTC. Its translation: CASSLAYKYQETQYF.

V usage is TRBV11-3 and J usage is TRBJ2-5; D is uncertain. The CDR3 consists of 11 residues. Trimming pared 5 bases from V and 5 bases from J, leaving 6 bases between. Germline V gene sequence: CDR1 SGHNT, CDR2 YENEEA. Written as DNA, the CDR3 is TGTGCCAGCAGCAAGGAGGAGACCCAGTACTTC. Its protein product is CASSKEETQYF. The variable domain in full, completed from reference TRBV11-3 and TRBJ2-5, reads EAGVVQSPRYKIIEKKQPVAFWCNPISGHNTLYWYLQNLGQGPELLIRYENEEAVDDSQLPKDRFSAERLKGVDSTLKIQPAELGDSAVYLCASSKEETQYFGPGTRLLVL.

The J gene is TRBJ2-5, the V gene TRBV30; D is unresolved. The germline CDR1 and CDR2 sequences are GTSNPN and SVGIG (reference sequence). Trimming pared 2 bases from V and 6 bases from J, leaving 7 bases between. CDR3 length: 11 amino acids. The CDR3 is CAWSQAKTQYF. CDR3 DNA: TGTGCCTGGAGTCAGGCGAAGACCCAGTACTTC.

This clone was recorded a few times. Different DNA sequences within this sample yield the same CDR3. The V and J genes are TRBV2 and TRBJ2-3, with TRBD2 matching 7 bases. The germline CDR1 and CDR2 sequences are SNHLY and FYNNEI. Trimming took 1 base from V and 1 from J; bases not matched to a gene: 2. This CDR3 has 15 amino acids. The CDR3 DNA sequence: TGTGCCAGCAGTGAAGGGCTAGCGGGCACAGATACGCAGTATTTT. Translation gives CASSEGLAGTDTQYF.

The chain uses TRBV30 and TRBJ1-4, with D possibly being TRBD1 (5 bases). In germline, CDR1 is GTSNPN, CDR2 SVGIG (reference sequence). CDR3 length: 11 residues. Trimming cost V 2 bases and J 8 bases, with 6 bases left between them. CDR3 sequence (DNA): TGTGCCTGGAGTAACAGGGAAAAACTGTTTTTT. Translating gives CAWSNREKLFF.

The rearrangement uses TRBV30 and TRBJ1-6; 7 positions match TRBD1. Germline V gene data show CDR1 as GTSNPN and CDR2 as SVGIG (reference sequence). The CDR3 is 15 amino acids. With 2 bases clipped from V and 5 bases from J, the junction kept 6 bases outside the gene matches. CDR3 coding DNA: TGTGCCTGGAGTCCGGGACAGTCGAATAATTCACCCCTCCACTTT. It specifies CAWSPGQSNNSPLHF.

This clone was counted only a few times. The chain has TRBV18 and TRBJ2-3; 8 bases map to TRBD2. V was pared by 6 bases and J by 3 bases, with 2 bases of the junction left unmatched. Germline values: CDR1 KGHSH, CDR2 LQKENI. This CDR3 has 13 amino acids. Here the CDR3 reads CASSSGTTDTQYF. The CDR3 DNA sequence: TGTGCCAGCTCTAGCGGGACAACAGATACGCAGTATTTT.